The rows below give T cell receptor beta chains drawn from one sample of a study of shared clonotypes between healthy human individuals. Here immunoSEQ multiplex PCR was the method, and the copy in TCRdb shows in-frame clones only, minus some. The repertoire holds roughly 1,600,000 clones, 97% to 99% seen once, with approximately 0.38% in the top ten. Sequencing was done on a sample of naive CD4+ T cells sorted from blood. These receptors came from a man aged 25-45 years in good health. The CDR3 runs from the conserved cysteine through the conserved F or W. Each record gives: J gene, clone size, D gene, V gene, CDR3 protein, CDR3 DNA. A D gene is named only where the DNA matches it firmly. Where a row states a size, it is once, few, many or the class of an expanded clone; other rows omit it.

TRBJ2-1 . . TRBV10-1 CASSEGLSPRDEQFF TGCGCCAGCAGTGAGGGACTATCCCCTAGGGATGAGCAGTTCTTC
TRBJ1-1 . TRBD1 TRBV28 CASSPRTGGLTEAFF TGTGCCAGCAGTCCCCGGACAGGGGGCTTGACTGAAGCTTTCTTT
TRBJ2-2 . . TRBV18 CASSPGGANTGELFF TGTGCCAGCTCACCGGGCGGTGCGAACACCGGGGAGCTGTTTTTT
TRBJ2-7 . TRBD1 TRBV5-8 CASSAPGQIYEQYF TGTGCCAGCAGCGCTCCGGGACAGATCTACGAGCAGTACTTC
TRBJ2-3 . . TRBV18 CASSPSADTQYF TGTGCCAGCTCACCATCGGCCGATACGCAGTATTTT
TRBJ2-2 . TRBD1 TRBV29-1 CSVRTGSNTGELFF TGCAGCGTCCGGACAGGTAGTAACACCGGGGAGCTGTTTTTT
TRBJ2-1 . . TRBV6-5 CASRWDNYNEQFF TGTGCCAGCAGGTGGGACAATTACAATGAGCAGTTCTTC
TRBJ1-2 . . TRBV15 CATSRDGRFDVYGYTF TGTGCCACCAGCAGAGATGGGAGGTTTGATGTCTATGGCTACACCTTC
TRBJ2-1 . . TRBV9 CASSLQGDTYNEQFF TGTGCCAGCAGCCTCCAGGGAGACACCTACAATGAGCAGTTCTTC
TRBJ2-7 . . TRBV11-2 CASSPSGFSSYEQYF TGTGCCAGCAGCCCTTCGGGGTTCAGCTCCTACGAGCAGTACTTC
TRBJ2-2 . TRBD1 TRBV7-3 CASSHRGNTGELFF TGTGCCAGCAGCCACAGGGGGAACACCGGGGAGCTGTTTTTT
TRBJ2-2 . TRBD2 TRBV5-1 CASSYLAGDVVATGELFF TGCGCCAGCAGCTATCTAGCGGGAGATGTCGTGGCCACCGGGGAGCTGTTTTTT
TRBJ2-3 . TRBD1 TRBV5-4 CASSLPQGTDTQYF TGTGCCAGCAGCCTCCCACAGGGGACAGATACGCAGTATTTT
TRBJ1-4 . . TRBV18 CASSPGSIGEKLFF TGTGCCAGCTCACCAGGAAGTATTGGTGAAAAACTGTTTTTT
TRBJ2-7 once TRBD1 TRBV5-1 CASSSGTASYEQYF TGCGCCAGCAGCTCCGGGACAGCCTCCTACGAGCAGTACTTC
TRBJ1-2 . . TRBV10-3 CAISEPDRFRGYTF TGTGCCATCAGTGAGCCGGACAGATTCCGGGGCTACACCTTC
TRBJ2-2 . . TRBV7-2 CASRVGGGTNTRELFF TGTGCCAGCAGGGTAGGGGGCGGGACGAACACCAGGGAGCTGTTTTTT